This is a list of T cell receptor beta chains from one sample in a study of T cell responses to AZD1222 COVID-19 vaccine. The repertoire was sequenced with immunoSEQ multiplex PCR; TCRdb's copy has only in-frame clones and lacks some. The sample lists 200,000 or so clones, 87% occurring once. Sequencing was performed on peripheral blood, taken on day 0 of MenACWY control vaccination. These receptors came from an adult in good health. CDR3s include the opening cysteine and the closing phenylalanine or tryptophan. Fields, in order: CDR3 length, J gene, V gene, CDR3 protein.

cdr3_length: 15
j_call: TRBJ1-6
v_call: TRBV9
cdr3_aa: CASSVGQGTNSPLHF

cdr3_length: 12
j_call: TRBJ1-5
v_call: TRBV7-9
cdr3_aa: CASSQGSQPQHF

cdr3_length: 13
j_call: TRBJ1-2
v_call: TRBV12-3/TRBV12-4
cdr3_aa: CASSLAQDYGYTF

cdr3_length: 16
j_call: TRBJ1-5
v_call: TRBV11-3
cdr3_aa: CASSPHSRDPNQPQHF

cdr3_length: 15
j_call: TRBJ1-1
v_call: TRBV30
cdr3_aa: CAWSVPGQSMVGAFF

cdr3_length: 17
j_call: TRBJ2-1
v_call: TRBV3-1/TRBV3-2
cdr3_aa: CASSQARTSGRGSVQFF

cdr3_length: 13
j_call: TRBJ2-5
v_call: TRBV14
cdr3_aa: CASSQGAMRTQYF

cdr3_length: 15
j_call: TRBJ2-6
v_call: TRBV19
cdr3_aa: CASSQILDGANVLTF

cdr3_length: 15
j_call: TRBJ2-1
v_call: TRBV7-2
cdr3_aa: CASSLAGTSYNEQFF

cdr3_length: 18
j_call: TRBJ1-1
v_call: TRBV19
cdr3_aa: CASSFKTRDRVANTEAFF

cdr3_length: 11
j_call: TRBJ2-2
v_call: TRBV6-2/TRBV6-3
cdr3_aa: CASSYGGELFF

cdr3_length: 18
j_call: TRBJ1-1
v_call: TRBV6-2/TRBV6-3
cdr3_aa: CASSYTTGDGKANTEAFF

cdr3_length: 12
j_call: TRBJ2-7
v_call: TRBV30
cdr3_aa: CAWSGGAYEQYF

cdr3_length: 14
j_call: TRBJ2-5
v_call: TRBV2
cdr3_aa: CASRRDRTVETQYF

cdr3_length: 13
j_call: TRBJ2-5
v_call: TRBV2
cdr3_aa: CAGGTGFQETQYF

cdr3_length: 16
j_call: TRBJ2-7
v_call: TRBV25-1
cdr3_aa: CASSEYSGGAGYEQYF

cdr3_length: 17
j_call: TRBJ2-4
v_call: TRBV21-1
cdr3_aa: CASSTGGGALAKNIQYF

cdr3_length: 15
j_call: TRBJ1-4
v_call: TRBV11-2
cdr3_aa: CASSPNMGAYEKLFF

cdr3_length: 16
j_call: TRBJ2-3
v_call: TRBV28
cdr3_aa: CASTNRPGSRVDTQYF

cdr3_length: 13
j_call: TRBJ2-5
v_call: TRBV7-9
cdr3_aa: CASRSGLEETQYF

cdr3_length: 11
j_call: TRBJ2-7
v_call: TRBV6-6
cdr3_aa: CAAGYSGTRYF

cdr3_length: 15
j_call: TRBJ2-7
v_call: TRBV7-8
cdr3_aa: CASSLAKGSAYEQYF

cdr3_length: 16
j_call: TRBJ2-3
v_call: TRBV6-1
cdr3_aa: CASSEVAGGQPDTQYF

cdr3_length: 15
j_call: TRBJ2-7
v_call: TRBV3-1/TRBV3-2
cdr3_aa: CASSQEVSGTYEQYF

cdr3_length: 13
j_call: TRBJ1-1
v_call: TRBV28
cdr3_aa: CASSLMEGTEAFF

cdr3_length: 18
j_call: TRBJ2-6
v_call: TRBV27
cdr3_aa: CASSLQQGLIPGANVLTF

cdr3_length: 13
j_call: TRBJ1-2
v_call: TRBV4-1
cdr3_aa: CASSQDPGRGYTF

cdr3_length: 14
j_call: TRBJ1-1
v_call: TRBV9
cdr3_aa: CASSVGTSNTEAFF

cdr3_length: 16
j_call: TRBJ2-3
v_call: TRBV27
cdr3_aa: CASSLWGKTGTDTQYF

cdr3_length: 14
j_call: TRBJ2-4
v_call: TRBV5-4
cdr3_aa: CASSLGMTGGIQYF

cdr3_length: 16
j_call: TRBJ1-5
v_call: TRBV19
cdr3_aa: CASSTQRRSGNQPQHF

cdr3_length: 15
j_call: TRBJ1-4
v_call: TRBV6-9
cdr3_aa: CASSYSGRGSEKLFF

cdr3_length: 15
j_call: TRBJ1-3
v_call: TRBV24-1
cdr3_aa: CATSVIQGSGNTIYF

cdr3_length: 15
j_call: TRBJ1-1
v_call: TRBV4-3
cdr3_aa: CASSQDSGLDTEAFF

cdr3_length: 16
j_call: TRBJ2-7
v_call: TRBV28
cdr3_aa: CASSLWTGQASYEQYF

cdr3_length: 16
j_call: TRBJ2-3
v_call: TRBV6-5
cdr3_aa: CASSYAGTQAADTQYF

cdr3_length: 15
j_call: TRBJ2-1
v_call: TRBV12-2
cdr3_aa: CASRLGGGRHNEQFF

cdr3_length: 13
j_call: TRBJ2-7
v_call: TRBV7-6
cdr3_aa: CASSFSWGEEQYF

cdr3_length: 15
j_call: TRBJ2-1
v_call: TRBV9
cdr3_aa: CASSVKSDSYNEQFF

cdr3_length: 17
j_call: TRBJ2-7
v_call: TRBV9
cdr3_aa: CASSGASSGRAAYEQYF

cdr3_length: 14
j_call: TRBJ2-2
v_call: TRBV3-1/TRBV3-2
cdr3_aa: CASSRGGNTGELFF

cdr3_length: 13
j_call: TRBJ2-5
v_call: TRBV7-2
cdr3_aa: CASSGMFGETQYF

cdr3_length: 18
j_call: TRBJ2-3
v_call: TRBV6-2/TRBV6-3
cdr3_aa: CASSPAEGGLESTDTQYF

cdr3_length: 15
j_call: TRBJ2-7
v_call: TRBV13
cdr3_aa: CASSRPGLAGHEQYF

cdr3_length: 15
j_call: TRBJ2-4
v_call: TRBV5-5
cdr3_aa: CASSLAPSGENIQYF

cdr3_length: 12
j_call: TRBJ1-1
v_call: TRBV5-3
cdr3_aa: CARSFWGLVAFF

cdr3_length: 16
j_call: TRBJ2-2
v_call: TRBV11-2
cdr3_aa: CASSQVPGQVRRELFF

cdr3_length: 14
j_call: TRBJ1-6
v_call: TRBV9
cdr3_aa: CASSNQGDNSPLHF

cdr3_length: 13
j_call: TRBJ2-7
v_call: TRBV30
cdr3_aa: CAWSAGQGGEQYF

cdr3_length: 16
j_call: TRBJ2-7
v_call: TRBV3-1/TRBV3-2
cdr3_aa: CASSQAGGPAPLEQYF

cdr3_length: 14
j_call: TRBJ2-7
v_call: TRBV5-4
cdr3_aa: CASRSGTGVGEQYF

cdr3_length: 16
j_call: TRBJ2-7
v_call: TRBV7-3
cdr3_aa: CASSPGLPEGPYEQYF

cdr3_length: 15
j_call: TRBJ2-1
v_call: TRBV7-3
cdr3_aa: CASSLGPLGANEQFF

cdr3_length: 14
j_call: TRBJ1-1
v_call: TRBV3-1/TRBV3-2
cdr3_aa: CASSSGTASTEAFF

cdr3_length: 14
j_call: TRBJ1-4
v_call: TRBV5-4
cdr3_aa: CASSLDMQHEKLFF

cdr3_length: 12
j_call: TRBJ2-3
v_call: TRBV9
cdr3_aa: CASSSLTDTQYF

cdr3_length: 14
j_call: TRBJ2-7
v_call: TRBV5-1
cdr3_aa: CASSPSGEPYEQYF

cdr3_length: 13
j_call: TRBJ1-1
v_call: TRBV11-3
cdr3_aa: CASSLGGNTEAFF

cdr3_length: 12
j_call: TRBJ1-2
v_call: TRBV9
cdr3_aa: CASSAVVGGYTF